Shown below are 16 T cell receptor beta chains from a single sample sequenced in a study of T cell repertoires in cytomegalovirus infection. MiXCR, run by TCRdb on the reads, gives a single entry per CDR3 protein. Of just under 500,000 distinct CDR3 sequences in the sample, around 35% are singletons; the top ten hold 17%. Antigen specificity for these receptors is unknown. Material: cultured PBMCs, obtained from culture after CMV antigen stimulation. These receptors were collected from a human donor in good health (CMV status not recorded). Some clones in this sample may be carry-over from other donors' samples.

V is TRBV15 and J is TRBJ2-6; the D gene is possibly TRBD2 (7 bases). Trimming pared 2 bases from V and 2 bases from J, leaving 22 bases between. This CDR3 comprises 20 residues. Looked up from germline, CDR1 is LNHNV and CDR2 is YYDKDF (reference sequence). The CDR3 coding sequence is TGTGCCACCAGCAGAACTCCCCGGGGGGCCCCCCCCACTGGGGCCAACGTCCTGACTTTC. Amino acids: CATSRTPRGAPPTGANVLTF.

The V call is TRBV7-6, the J call TRBJ1-6, with D perhaps TRBD1 (5 bases). V gave up 5 bases and J gave up 7 bases, with 15 bases separating them. Germline V gene sequence: CDR1 SGHVS, CDR2 FNYEAQ. There are 15 residues in the CDR3. CDR3 coding DNA: TGTGCCAGCAGCCCCAAGGACAATTGGAATTCACCCCTCCACTTT. Amino acids: CASSPKDNWNSPLHF.

V gene TRBV7-2 combines with J gene TRBJ1-2; the D gene is possibly TRBD1 (5 bases). V was clipped by 2 bases and J by 12 bases, with 22 bases between them. This CDR3 region has 15 residues. Germline loops: CDR1 SGHTA, CDR2 FQGNSA. CDR3 loop: CASSLSPRQSAGDTF. CDR3 DNA: TGTGCCAGCAGCTTATCCCCCAGACAGTCAGCGGGGGACACCTTC. Supplemented by reference TRBV7-2 and TRBJ1-2, the full variable domain reads GAGVSQSPSNKVTEKGKDVELRCDPISGHTALYWYRQSLGQGLEFLIYFQGNSAPDKSGLPSDRFSAERTGGSVSTLTIQRTQQEDSAVYLCASSLSPRQSAGDTFGSGTRLTVV.

In DNA, the CDR3 is TGTGCCAGCAGCTTTTTACAGGGTTTTGGCACTGAAGCTTTCTTT. Translated: CASSFLQGFGTEAFF. The chain employs TRBV5-6 and TRBJ1-1, with D perhaps TRBD1 (6 bases). Trimming removed 2 bases from V and 4 bases from J, with 15 bases in between. The CDR3 loop spans 15 amino acids. The germline V gene encodes CDR1 SGHDT and CDR2 YYEEEE.

J is TRBJ2-5 and V is TRBV19; a possible D gene is TRBD1 (6 bases). The V gene's germline CDR1 is LNHDA and CDR2 SQIVND (reference sequence). The V and J ends lost 7 bases and 6 bases respectively, with 15 bases between them. CDR3 length: 13 residues. CDR3 sequence: CASTPGRGKTQYF. The CDR3 region has the DNA TGTGCCAGTACCCCCGGTAGGGGGAAGACCCAGTACTTC.

This clonotype was seen a handful of times. The chain couples TRBV12-3 or TRBV12-4 to TRBJ2-5; tentative D call: TRBD2 (5 bases). Trimming removed 8 bases at V and 3 bases at J, with 13 bases between. The CDR3 is 13 amino acids. The CDR3 protein is CASRLGAEETQYF. The CDR3 DNA follows: TGTGCCAGCCGACTCGGAGCGGAAGAGACCCAGTACTTC.

This rearrangement joins TRBV7-2 to TRBJ2-3; TRBD2 matches 7 bases. CDR3 length equals 17 residues. Germline V gene data show CDR1 as SGHTA and CDR2 as FQGNSA. Trimming cost V 4 bases and J 4 bases; bases outside gene matches: 14. CDR3 coding DNA: TGTGCCAGCAGCTCCCACCCATGGGCGGGAGAACCAGATACGCAGTATTTT. Amino acids: CASSSHPWAGEPDTQYF.

With respect to this clonotype: This sequence may be a read error, since a much larger clone differs from it by one base. This is likely a read error, given that the CDR3 carries no conserved phenylalanine or tryptophan at its end. The chain has TRBV7-2 and TRBJ2-3, with D possibly matching TRBD2 (6 bases). Germline CDR1 and CDR2: SGHTA and FQGNSA. The CDR3 length is 16 residues. The V end lost 6 bases, the J end lost 3 bases, and 19 bases lay between the germline ends. Here the CDR3 reads CASSPYTSSITDTQYL. The CDR3, as DNA: TGTGCCAGCAGTCCGTACACTAGCAGCATAACAGATACGCAGTATCTT.

Details on this clonotype: A much larger clone differs by one base, so this may be a read error. V and J are TRBV11-2 and TRBJ2-7; D unresolved. CDR1 and CDR2 (germline): SGHAT, FQNNGV. The CDR3 has 11 residues. The V gene lost 1 base and the J gene lost 5 bases, with 3 bases spanning the gap. CDR3 in amino acids: CASSLVHEQYF. CDR3 coding DNA: TGTGCCAGCAGCTTAGTGCACGAGCAGTACTTC.

On this clonotype itself: This may arise from a read error, as a much more abundant clone is one base away. The J gene is TRBJ2-3, the V gene TRBV11-2; TRBD2 might be the D (6 bases). Germline loops: CDR1 SGHAT, CDR2 FQNNGV. The CDR3 length is 15 residues. Trimming stripped 1 base from V and 1 base from J, with 9 bases between. The CDR3 sequence: CASSLAASGTDTQYF. CDR3 in DNA: TGTGCCAGCAGCTTAGCGGCTAGCGGCACAGATACGCAGTATTTT.

V and J are TRBV6-2 or TRBV6-3 and TRBJ2-1; the match to TRBD2 covers 14 bases. V was clipped by 0 bases and J by 4 bases; unmatched bases: 2. The CDR3 runs to 17 residues. The V gene's germline CDR1 is MNHEY and CDR2 SVGEGT. The CDR3 bases are TGTGCCAGCAGTTACTCGACTAGCGGGAGGGTTTACAATGAGCAGTTCTTC. Translating gives CASSYSTSGRVYNEQFF.

The chain employs TRBV6-8 and TRBJ2-7; D is undetermined. The germline gives CDR1 MNHGY, CDR2 SAAAGT. The V and J ends lost 5 bases and 5 bases respectively, with 10 bases between them. The CDR3 sequence is 12 residues long. DNA of the CDR3: TGTGCCAGCAGTCAACTTCGGGACGAGCAGTACTTC. Protein product: CASSQLRDEQYF.

The genes are TRBV27 and TRBJ2-7; maybe TRBD1 (5 bases). The CDR3 runs to 16 residues. Germline values: CDR1 MNHEY, CDR2 SMNVEV (reference sequence). The V end lost 3 bases, the J end lost 3 bases, and 18 bases lay between the germline ends. In DNA form, the CDR3 reads TGTGCCAGCAGTTTTGCGCCCGACAGCCGGATCTACGAGCAGTACTTC. This codes for CASSFAPDSRIYEQYF.

This clonotype was seen more than once but under ten times. This chain connects TRBV7-2 to TRBJ2-2; D uncertain. Looked up from germline, CDR1 is SGHTA and CDR2 is FQGNSA. Trimming shortened V by 1 base and J by 1 base, and 4 bases separated the two germline ends. The CDR3 is made up of 14 amino acids. CDR3 amino acids: CASSLVQNTGELFF. The DNA of the CDR3 is TGTGCCAGCAGCTTAGTGCAGAACACCGGGGAGCTGTTTTTT.

This chain joins TRBV7-9 and TRBJ2-1; D not resolved. The CDR3 has 14 amino acids. Trimming took 1 base from V and 7 from J, leaving 11 bases between them. Per germline, CDR1 SEHNR and CDR2 FQNEAQ (reference sequence). CDR3 sequence: CASSLGPPVNEQFF. CDR3 nucleotides: TGTGCCAGCAGCTTAGGACCACCGGTGAATGAGCAGTTCTTC.

Notes on this clonotype: One base away lies a much larger clone, so this may be a sequencing read error. V is TRBV7-9 and J is TRBJ1-1; TRBD1 matches at 7 bases. The CDR3 is 14 residues long. Germline-derived CDR1 and CDR2 are SEHNR and FQNEAQ (reference sequence). Unmatched junction bases numbered 8, after V lost 3 bases and J lost 7 bases. The CDR3 is CASSFLGSGGEAFF. The CDR3 DNA sequence: TGTGCCAGCAGCTTTCTCGGGTCAGGGGGTGAAGCTTTCTTT.